The rows below give T cell receptor beta chains drawn from one sample of a study of blood T cell repertoires in COVID-19. Sequenced by immunoSEQ multiplex PCR; TCRdb stores in-frame clones only, minus some. The table has 65,000 to 80,000 clones, around 90% seen once. Sequencing was carried out using peripheral blood. Receptor source: a man aged 50-60 years with active COVID-19. Both conserved end residues are trimmed from each CDR3. Rows may omit the clone size; those that give it use once, few, many or a size class.

cdr3_length clone_size j_call v_call cdr3_aa
12 - TRBJ2-7 TRBV6-5 ASKRAPGVDEQY
14 - TRBJ2-1 TRBV7-3 ASSPSISGGAYEQF
10 - TRBJ2-1 TRBV2 ASSLSIHEQF
12 once TRBJ2-7 TRBV7-6 ASSLEGTGGKQY
12 - TRBJ2-7 TRBV5-4 ASSFYRGHYEQY
15 - TRBJ1-4 TRBV18 ASSEGIPGGFNEKLF
11 - TRBJ1-2 TRBV13 ASGQGRRFGYT
13 - TRBJ1-1 TRBV27 ASSPMGQGNTEAF
11 - TRBJ1-4 TRBV4-2 ASSPDRRLKLF
15 - TRBJ1-3 TRBV5-4 ASSNRQMSRSGNTIY
11 - TRBJ2-1 TRBV2 ASSVARGESQF
10 - TRBJ2-2 TRBV10-3 AIGPGTGELF
14 - TRBJ1-2 TRBV28 ASSFSPTGGANGYT
13 - TRBJ2-1 TRBV5-4 ASSTGTSGIDEQF
12 - TRBJ2-1 TRBV29-1 SAAGLAGSNEQF
10 - TRBJ1-1 TRBV29-1 SATVFNTEAF
11 - TRBJ1-5 TRBV11-2 ASSLGLNQPQH
14 few TRBJ2-3 TRBV19 ASSIGSGGAADTQY
11 - TRBJ1-2 TRBV12-3/TRBV12-4 ASGGGEGDGYT
14 - TRBJ2-2 TRBV7-2 ASSLGGLAGTGELF
13 - TRBJ2-3 TRBV6-5 ASSWRLASVDTQY
13 - TRBJ2-7 TRBV7-6 ASSLGGTTTYEQY